Reported below is one T cell receptor beta chain. This specimen comes from a study of blood T cell repertoires in COVID-19. As for the study in general: In each case, the material was cDNA or gDNA derived from T cells, B-cell-depleted T cells, or PBMCs.

Original processing notes: From reference gene primer amplification, estimates of nucleated cell counts were derived. This table comes from immunoSEQ multiplex PCR, and its TCRdb copy is limited to in-frame clones, with some not included. The DNA was the basis for D and trimming; V, J and clone size are from that table. Of about 120,000 clones in the sample, roughly 89% were seen once. The sequenced material came from peripheral blood. This clonotype was sampled from a woman in her forties or fifties with acute or convalescent COVID-19.

The CDR3 coding sequence is TGTGCCACCGTACAGGGAGGGGCTGAAGCTTTCTTT. Its protein product is CATVQGGAEAFF. The rearrangement links TRBV2 to TRBJ1-1; possible D gene TRBD1, 6 bases. V was cut by 10 bases and J by 6 bases, with 15 bases left in between. The germline V gene has CDR1 SNHLY and CDR2 FYNNEI. The CDR3 contains 12 residues.